One sample yielded the 17 T cell receptor beta chains listed below, sequenced in a study of cytomegalovirus exposure and HLA in healthy donors. Libraries were prepared by immunoSEQ multiplex PCR; TCRdb keeps only in-frame clonotypes and omits some of them. The table shows 140,000 or so clones, with roughly 86% occurring only once. Input material: PBMCs. Every receptor here comes from a man between 18 and 35 years old in good health and CMV-seropositive.

The V and J genes are TRBV5-1 and TRBJ1-1; perhaps TRBD1 as D (5 bases). The length of the CDR3 is 16 residues. Germline V gene sequence: CDR1 SGHRS, CDR2 YFSETQ. V lost 4 bases and J 1 base, leaving 17 bases between the germline ends. The DNA for the CDR3 is TGCGCCAGCAGCCCGGACCCAGGGAGGAAGAACACTGAAGCTTTCTTT. This codes for CASSPDPGRKNTEAFF.

The chain employs TRBV6-1 and TRBJ1-1; D ambiguous. This CDR3 spans 13 amino acids. CDR1 is MNHNS, CDR2 SASEGT, per germline. V gave up 3 bases and J gave up 0 bases, with 5 bases separating them. The CDR3 is CASSEAVNTEAFF. CDR3 bases: TGTGCCAGCAGTGAGGCCGTGAACACTGAAGCTTTCTTT.

V is TRBV19 and J is TRBJ1-5, with 8 positions matching TRBD1. CDR3 length: 15 residues. In germline, CDR1 is LNHDA, CDR2 SQIVND (reference sequence). The CDR3 loop reads CASLSDRAPNQPQHF. CDR3 nucleotides: TGTGCGTCTCTTTCGGACAGGGCGCCTAATCAGCCCCAGCATTTT.

Regarding this clone: Other DNA sequences in this specimen translate into the identical CDR3. The rearrangement joins TRBV29-1 to TRBJ2-5, with a tentative D call TRBD1 (6 bases). The CDR3 length is 12 residues. CDR1 SQVTM and CDR2 ANQGSEA come from the germline V gene. V lost 6 bases and J lost 2, with 10 bases in between. CDR3 region: CSVGGQQETQYF. CDR3 nucleotides: TGCAGCGTAGGAGGACAGCAAGAGACCCAGTACTTC.

The chain uses TRBV5-1 and TRBJ1-6, with 10 bases matching TRBD1. V dropped 4 bases and J dropped 3; count of bases not matched to a gene: 7. CDR1 and CDR2 from the germline V gene are SGHRS and YFSETQ. The CDR3 is 17 amino acids. CDR3 nucleotide sequence: TGCGCCAGCAGCCCCGGACAGGGGGAATACTATAATTCACCCCTCCACTTT. Translating gives CASSPGQGEYYNSPLHF. Full variable domain (remainder filled in from reference TRBV5-1 and TRBJ1-6): KAGVTQTPRYLIKTRGQQVTLSCSPISGHRSVSWYQQTPGQGLQFLFEYFSETQRNKGNFPGRFSGRQFSNSRSEMNVSTLELGDSALYLCASSPGQGEYYNSPLHFGNGTRLTVT.

This clone was seen just once. The chain employs TRBV5-1 and TRBJ1-2; D gene unclear. Per the germline V gene, CDR1 is SGHRS and CDR2 is YFSETQ. The CDR3 spans 13 residues. The V gene lost 0 bases and the J gene lost 3 bases, with 6 bases spanning the gap. The CDR3 here is CASSLVEDYGYTF. As DNA, the CDR3 is TGCGCCAGCAGCTTGGTAGAAGACTATGGCTACACCTTC.

This chain links TRBV11-2 with TRBJ2-7; TRBD2 agrees at 9 bases. V shed 5 bases and J 2 bases; nucleotides not matched to a gene: 13. The germline gives CDR1 SGHAT, CDR2 FQNNGV. The CDR3 sequence is 17 residues long. The CDR3 DNA sequence: TGTGCCAGCAGCCCCGAGGTGGCTAGCGGGATTCCCTACGAGCAGTACTTC. Its translation is CASSPEVASGIPYEQYF.

The rearrangement uses TRBV6-1 and TRBJ1-4; 7 bases map to TRBD1. This CDR3 comprises 14 residues. The V segment lost 8 bases and the J segment 6 bases; nucleotides outside the gene matches: 9. Looked up from germline, CDR1 is MNHNS and CDR2 is SASEGT. The CDR3 DNA follows: TGTGCCAGCGCCGCGGGACAGTATGATGAAAAACTGTTTTTT. Protein product: CASAAGQYDEKLFF.

This chain uses TRBV6-5 with TRBJ2-2, with D possibly matching TRBD1 (5 bases). This CDR3 region has 14 residues. V shed 5 bases and J shed 1 base, with 8 bases lying between them. Germline V gene data show CDR1 as MNHEY and CDR2 as SVGAGI. The CDR3 is CASSLRGNTGELFF. The CDR3 DNA is TGTGCCAGCAGTCTTAGGGGGAACACCGGGGAGCTGTTTTTT.

This clone appeared once. The rearrangement joins TRBV6-4 to TRBJ2-1, with 9 bases matching TRBD2. CDR1 and CDR2 from the germline V gene are MRHNA and SNTAGT. There are 14 residues in the CDR3. V was pared by 3 bases and J by 8 bases, with 5 bases of the junction left unmatched. This CDR3 is CASSEREGHDEQFF. Here the CDR3 DNA reads TGTGCCAGCAGTGAGCGGGAGGGCCACGATGAGCAGTTCTTC.

The CDR3 coding sequence is TGTGCCAGCACCTTAACAGGGGGTAGCACTGAAGCTTTCTTT. Its protein product is CASTLTGGSTEAFF. The chain recombines TRBV6-5 with TRBJ1-1; 8 positions agree with TRBD1. Per the germline V gene, CDR1 is MNHEY and CDR2 is SVGAGI. Trimming at V came to 7 bases and at J to 4 bases, leaving 8 bases not matched to a gene. The CDR3 has 14 residues.

The rearrangement links TRBV4-1 to TRBJ1-5, with 10 bases fitting TRBD1. The CDR3 consists of 17 residues. CDR1 and CDR2 (germline): MGHRA, YSYEKL. The V gene end was trimmed by 0 bases and the J gene end by 11 bases; junction bases not matched to a gene: 13. CDR3 DNA: TGCGCCAGCAGCCAAGATAGCGGGACAGGGGTCTTAGTGGCCCAGCATTTT. Translated, it gives CASSQDSGTGVLVAQHF.

J is TRBJ2-3 and V is TRBV27; D gene unclear. Trimming left V 3 bases short and J 4 bases short, with 8 bases between. The V gene's germline CDR1 is MNHEY and CDR2 SMNVEV (reference sequence). The CDR3 covers 13 residues. In nucleotides, the CDR3 is TGTGCCAGCAGTTTTGTCCGAGCAGATACGCAGTATTTT. Amino acids: CASSFVRADTQYF.

The chain employs TRBV28 and TRBJ1-6; 7 bases agree with TRBD1. V was pared by 3 bases and J by 0 bases, with 5 bases of the junction left unmatched. Germline CDR1 reads MDHEN; CDR2 reads SYDVKM. The CDR3 runs to 17 residues. In DNA, the CDR3 is TGTGCCAGCAGTTTGCAGGGGGGCATCTCCTATAATTCACCCCTCCACTTT. It is translated as CASSLQGGISYNSPLHF.

The chain recombines TRBV5-1 with TRBJ1-6, with a tentative D call TRBD1 (6 bases). CDR1 is SGHRS, CDR2 YFSETQ, per germline. This CDR3 contains 13 residues. Deletions cut 6 bases from V and 9 bases from J, with 13 bases between. CDR3 in DNA: TGCGCCAGCACCTATGAGGGGGTTTCACCCCTCCACTTT. Amino acid sequence: CASTYEGVSPLHF.

The chain combines TRBV5-1 with TRBJ1-1, with D unclear. Trimming pared 6 bases from V and 1 base from J, leaving 10 bases between. This CDR3 contains 13 residues. CDR1 and CDR2 from the germline V gene are SGHRS and YFSETQ. The CDR3 spells CASKEGKNTEAFF. CDR3 bases: TGCGCCAGCAAGGAGGGAAAGAACACTGAAGCTTTCTTT.

V usage is TRBV28 and J usage is TRBJ2-7; D may be TRBD2 (6 bases). The V end was cut by 3 bases, the J end by 1 base, with 16 bases between. The germline CDR1 and CDR2 sequences are MDHEN and SYDVKM. CDR3 length equals 16 residues. CDR3 sequence (DNA): TGTGCCAGCAGTTTCCTGGGAGAGGGAGGTTCCTACGAGCAGTACTTC. Its translation: CASSFLGEGGSYEQYF.